The TCR beta chain under discussion was sequenced for a study of blood T cell repertoires in COVID-19. The overall study: Sites in the United States, Italy and Spain provided acute and convalescent COVID-19 samples. Sample material is recorded as cDNA or gDNA derived from T cells, B-cell-depleted T cells, or PBMCs.

The CDR3 has 14 residues. Looked up from germline, CDR1 is KGHSH and CDR2 is LQKENI. The germline V and J ends were trimmed by 2 bases and 11 bases, with 16 bases remaining between them. The assay was immunoSEQ multiplex PCR, and TCRdb's table has in-frame clones only and misses some. Of around 200,000 clones listed, about 80% are singletons. The clonotype originates from a man aged 45 to 65 with active or convalescent COVID-19. Sequenced input: peripheral blood. The V and J genes are TRBV18 and TRBJ1-5, with D hard to call. The CDR3 nucleotides are TGTGCCAGCTCACCAGGTCGGGGTGGCGCGACCCAGCATTTT. This sequence encodes CASSPGRGGATQHF.